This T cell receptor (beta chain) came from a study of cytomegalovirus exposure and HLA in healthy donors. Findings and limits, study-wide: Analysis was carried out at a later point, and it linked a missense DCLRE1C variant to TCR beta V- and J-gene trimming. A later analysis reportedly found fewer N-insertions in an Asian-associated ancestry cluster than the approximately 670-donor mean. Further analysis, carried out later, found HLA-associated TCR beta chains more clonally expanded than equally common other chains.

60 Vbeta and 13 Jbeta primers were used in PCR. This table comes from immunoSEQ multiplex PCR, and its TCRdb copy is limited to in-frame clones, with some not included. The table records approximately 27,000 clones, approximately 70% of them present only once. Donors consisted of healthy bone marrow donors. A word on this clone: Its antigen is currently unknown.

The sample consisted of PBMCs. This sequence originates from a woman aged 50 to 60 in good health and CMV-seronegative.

The CDR3 reads CASSERGFSGNTIYF. As DNA, the CDR3 is TGTGCCAGCAGTGAAAGGGGGTTCTCTGGAAACACCATATATTTT. The chain links TRBV6-1 to TRBJ1-3, with D possibly being TRBD1 (6 bases). Germline assignment: CDR1 MNHNS and CDR2 SASEGT. V lost 2 bases, J lost 0 bases, and 8 bases lay in between. The CDR3 spans 15 residues.